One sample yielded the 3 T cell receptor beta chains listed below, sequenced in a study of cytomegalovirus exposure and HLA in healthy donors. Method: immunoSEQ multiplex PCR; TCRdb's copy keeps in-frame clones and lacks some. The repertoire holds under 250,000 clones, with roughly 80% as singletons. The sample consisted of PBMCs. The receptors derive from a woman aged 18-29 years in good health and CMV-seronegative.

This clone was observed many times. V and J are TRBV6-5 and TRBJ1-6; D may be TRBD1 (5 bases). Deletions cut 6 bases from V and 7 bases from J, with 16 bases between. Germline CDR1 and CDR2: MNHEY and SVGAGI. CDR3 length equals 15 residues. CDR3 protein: CASRGDRQWNSPLHF. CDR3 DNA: TGTGCCAGCAGGGGCGACCGACAGTGGAATTCACCCCTCCACTTT.

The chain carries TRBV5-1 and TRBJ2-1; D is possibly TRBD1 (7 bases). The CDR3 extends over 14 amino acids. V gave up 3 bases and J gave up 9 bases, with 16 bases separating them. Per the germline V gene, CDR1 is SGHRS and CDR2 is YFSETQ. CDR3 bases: TGCGCCAGCAGCTCCTATGGAGGGGGCGGTGAGCAGTTCTTC. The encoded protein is CASSSYGGGGEQFF.

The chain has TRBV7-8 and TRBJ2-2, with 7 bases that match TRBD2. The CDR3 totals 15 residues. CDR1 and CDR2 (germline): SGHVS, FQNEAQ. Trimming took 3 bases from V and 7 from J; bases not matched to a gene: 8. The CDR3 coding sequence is TGTGCCAGCAGCTTTTCGGGAGGAGGCTACGGGGAGCTGTTTTTT. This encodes CASSFSGGGYGELFF.